The present entry profiles one T cell receptor (beta chain) with its context. Its antigen is unknown. This specimen belongs to a study of cytomegalovirus exposure and HLA in healthy donors. Across the study: The approximately 120 validation repertoires used the same platform as the roughly 700 first-cohort repertoires (as reported by a later analysis).

Study results and limitations: Researchers counted over 150 TCR beta chains as cytomegalovirus-associated. For most TCR sequences rarity was the rule, although some public TCRs occurred in many donors. In the 95 to 150 validation repertoires, a later analysis found that first-cohort TCR clusters tended to co-occur.

Profiling relied on immunoSEQ multiplex PCR, and the TCRdb table lists in-frame clones only, not all of them. The repertoire has 120,000 or so clones, about 96% of them found once; the top ten carry 1.5% to 2%. The clonotype was recovered from a man between 18 and 35 years old in good health and CMV-seronegative. Sequencing was performed on PBMCs.

The CDR3, as DNA: TGTGCTAGTGGTTTGACAAATAGGGGAGAGACCCAGTACTTC. This codes for CASGLTNRGETQYF. This rearrangement joins TRBV12-5 to TRBJ2-5, with D possibly being TRBD1 (5 bases). The V end was cut by 2 bases, the J end by 4 bases, with 11 bases between. Germline assignment: CDR1 LGHNT and CDR2 FRNRAP. The CDR3 consists of 14 residues. Full variable domain (outside the CDR3, taken from reference TRBV12-5 and TRBJ2-5): DARVTQTPRHKVTEMGQEVTMRCQPILGHNTVFWYRQTMMQGLELLAYFRNRAPLDDSGMPKDRFSAEMPDATLATLKIQPSEPRDSAVYFCASGLTNRGETQYFGPGTRLLVL.